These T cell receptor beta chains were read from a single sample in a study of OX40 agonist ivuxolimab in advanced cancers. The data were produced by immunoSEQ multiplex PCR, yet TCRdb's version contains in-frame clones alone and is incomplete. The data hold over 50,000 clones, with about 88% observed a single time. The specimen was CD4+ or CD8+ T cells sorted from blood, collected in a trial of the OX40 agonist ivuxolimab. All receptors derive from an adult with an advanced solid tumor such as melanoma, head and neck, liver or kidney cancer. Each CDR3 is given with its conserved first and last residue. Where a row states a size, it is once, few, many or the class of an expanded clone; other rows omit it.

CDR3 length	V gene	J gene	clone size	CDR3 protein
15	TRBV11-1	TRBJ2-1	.	CASSLEGQLHNEQFF
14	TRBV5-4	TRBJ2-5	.	CASSSGLFQETQYF
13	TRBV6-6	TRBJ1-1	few	CASRQGANTEAFF
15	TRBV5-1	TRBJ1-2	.	CASSLVDRGGYGYTF
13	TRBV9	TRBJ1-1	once	CASSVGWNTEAFF
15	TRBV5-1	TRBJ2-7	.	CASSLASGFSYEQYF
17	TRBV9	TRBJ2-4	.	CASSVDGGLLAKNIQYF
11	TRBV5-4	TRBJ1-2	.	CATPVVRGYTF
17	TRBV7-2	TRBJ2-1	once	CASSTRGLAGGENEQFF
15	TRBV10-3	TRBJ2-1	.	CAIRPGTGSRNEQFF
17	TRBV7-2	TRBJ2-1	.	CASSLLGGDSSYNEQFF
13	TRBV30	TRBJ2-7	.	CAFDRKSSYEQYF
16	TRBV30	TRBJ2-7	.	CAWSPGTSGTIYEQYF
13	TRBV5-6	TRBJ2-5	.	CASSLLGKETQYF
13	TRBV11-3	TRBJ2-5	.	CASSSPGEETQYF
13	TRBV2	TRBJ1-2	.	CATSAAWTASYTF
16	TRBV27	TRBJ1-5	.	CASSPSGPYSNQPQHF
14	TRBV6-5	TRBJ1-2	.	CASNPQGAGYGYTF